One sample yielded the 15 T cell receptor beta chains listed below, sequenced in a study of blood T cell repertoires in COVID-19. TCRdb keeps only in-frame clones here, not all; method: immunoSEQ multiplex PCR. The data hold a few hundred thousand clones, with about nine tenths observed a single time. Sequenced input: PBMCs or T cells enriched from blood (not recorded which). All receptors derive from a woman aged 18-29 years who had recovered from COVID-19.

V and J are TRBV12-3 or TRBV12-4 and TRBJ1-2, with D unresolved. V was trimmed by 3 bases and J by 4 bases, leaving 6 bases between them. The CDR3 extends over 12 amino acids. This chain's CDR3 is CASSLNSYGYTF. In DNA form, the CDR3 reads TGTGCCAGCAGTTTGAACAGCTATGGCTACACCTTC.

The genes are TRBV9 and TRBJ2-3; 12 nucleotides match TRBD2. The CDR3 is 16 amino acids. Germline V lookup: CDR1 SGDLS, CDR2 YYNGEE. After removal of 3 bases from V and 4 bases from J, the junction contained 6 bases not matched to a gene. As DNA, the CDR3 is TGTGCCAGCAGCGCCTGGACTAGCGGGGTGGCAGATACGCAGTATTTT. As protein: CASSAWTSGVADTQYF.

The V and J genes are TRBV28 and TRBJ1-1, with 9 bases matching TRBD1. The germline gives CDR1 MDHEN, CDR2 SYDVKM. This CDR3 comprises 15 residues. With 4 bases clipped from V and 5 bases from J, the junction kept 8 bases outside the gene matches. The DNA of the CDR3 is TGTGCCAGCAGTTCTCCGAGTGACAGGGGGACTGAAGCTTTCTTT. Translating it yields CASSSPSDRGTEAFF.

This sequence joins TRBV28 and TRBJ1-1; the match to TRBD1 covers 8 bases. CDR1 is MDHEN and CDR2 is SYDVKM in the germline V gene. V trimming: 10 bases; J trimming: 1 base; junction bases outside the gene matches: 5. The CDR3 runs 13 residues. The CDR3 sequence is CATTGQANTEAFF. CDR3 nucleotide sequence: TGTGCCACTACGGGACAGGCGAACACTGAAGCTTTCTTT.

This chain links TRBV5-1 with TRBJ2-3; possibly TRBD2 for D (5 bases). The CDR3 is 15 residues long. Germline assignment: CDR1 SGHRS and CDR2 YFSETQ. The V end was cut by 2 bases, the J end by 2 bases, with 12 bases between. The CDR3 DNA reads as TGCGCCAGCAGCTTAGGCGGACTGTACACAGATACGCAGTATTTT. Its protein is CASSLGGLYTDTQYF.

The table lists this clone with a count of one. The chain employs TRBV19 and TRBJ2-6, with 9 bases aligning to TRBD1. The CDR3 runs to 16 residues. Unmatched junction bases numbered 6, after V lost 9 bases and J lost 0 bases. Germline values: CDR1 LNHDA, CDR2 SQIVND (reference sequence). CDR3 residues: CASGDRATSGANVLTF. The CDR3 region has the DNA TGTGCCAGCGGGGACAGGGCTACCTCTGGGGCCAACGTCCTGACTTTC.

CDR3 protein: CAWSVDRGYYGYTF. CDR3 bases: TGTGCCTGGAGTGTAGACAGGGGCTACTATGGCTACACCTTC. The chain has TRBV30 and TRBJ1-2; 8 bases are a match to TRBD1. J gave up 3 bases and V 0 bases, and 3 bases lay outside the gene matches. Germline-derived CDR1 and CDR2 are GTSNPN and SVGIG (reference sequence). This CDR3 region has 14 residues.

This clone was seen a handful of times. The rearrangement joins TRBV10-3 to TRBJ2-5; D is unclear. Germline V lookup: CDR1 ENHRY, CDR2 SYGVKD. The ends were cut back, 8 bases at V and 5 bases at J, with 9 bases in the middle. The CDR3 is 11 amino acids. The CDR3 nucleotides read TGTGCCATCGGCCTTGGTGAGACCCAGTACTTC. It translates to CAIGLGETQYF.

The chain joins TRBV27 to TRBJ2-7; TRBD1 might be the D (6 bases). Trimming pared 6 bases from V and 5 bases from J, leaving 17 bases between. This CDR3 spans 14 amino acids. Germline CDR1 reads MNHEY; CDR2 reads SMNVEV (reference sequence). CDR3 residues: CASSDVQGTHEQYF. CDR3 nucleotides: TGTGCCAGCAGCGATGTACAGGGCACCCACGAGCAGTACTTC.

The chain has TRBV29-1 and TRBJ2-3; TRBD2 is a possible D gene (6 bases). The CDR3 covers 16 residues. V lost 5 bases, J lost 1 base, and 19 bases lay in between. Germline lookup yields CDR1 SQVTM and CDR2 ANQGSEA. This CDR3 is CSVFGSLFYGTDTQYF. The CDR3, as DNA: TGCAGCGTTTTCGGGAGTTTGTTCTATGGCACAGATACGCAGTATTTT.

DNA for the CDR3: TGTGCCAGCAGCTTTCAGGGGAACACTGAAGCTTTCTTT. Protein sequence: CASSFQGNTEAFF. This chain joins TRBV13 and TRBJ1-1; TRBD1 is a possible D gene (5 bases). The germline V gene encodes CDR1 PRHDT and CDR2 FYEKMQ (reference sequence). The CDR3 length is 13 residues. Trimming took off 3 bases at V and 1 base at J, with 6 bases between the two ends.

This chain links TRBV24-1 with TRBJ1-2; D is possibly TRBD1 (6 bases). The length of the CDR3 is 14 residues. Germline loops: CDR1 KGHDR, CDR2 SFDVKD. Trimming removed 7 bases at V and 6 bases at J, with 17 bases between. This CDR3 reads CATSFSGGGDGYTF. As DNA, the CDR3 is TGTGCCACCAGCTTCTCGGGAGGGGGTGATGGCTACACCTTC.

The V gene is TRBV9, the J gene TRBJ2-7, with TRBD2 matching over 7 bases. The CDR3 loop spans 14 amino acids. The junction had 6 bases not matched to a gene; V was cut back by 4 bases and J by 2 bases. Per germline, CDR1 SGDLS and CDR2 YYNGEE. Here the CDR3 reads CASSPGTITYEQYF. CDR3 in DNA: TGTGCCAGCAGCCCCGGGACTATTACCTACGAGCAGTACTTC.

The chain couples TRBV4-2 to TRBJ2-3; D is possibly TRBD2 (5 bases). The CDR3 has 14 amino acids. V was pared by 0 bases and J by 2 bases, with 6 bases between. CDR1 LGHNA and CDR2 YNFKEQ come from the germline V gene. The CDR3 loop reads CASSQDSATDTQYF. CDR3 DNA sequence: TGTGCCAGCAGCCAAGATAGCGCCACAGATACGCAGTATTTT.

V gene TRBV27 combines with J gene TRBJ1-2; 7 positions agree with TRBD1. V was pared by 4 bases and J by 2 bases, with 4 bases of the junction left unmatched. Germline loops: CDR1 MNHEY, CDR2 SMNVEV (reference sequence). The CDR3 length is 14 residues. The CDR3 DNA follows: TGTGCCAGCAGTTCGGGACAGCGAAACTATGGCTACACCTTC. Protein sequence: CASSSGQRNYGYTF.